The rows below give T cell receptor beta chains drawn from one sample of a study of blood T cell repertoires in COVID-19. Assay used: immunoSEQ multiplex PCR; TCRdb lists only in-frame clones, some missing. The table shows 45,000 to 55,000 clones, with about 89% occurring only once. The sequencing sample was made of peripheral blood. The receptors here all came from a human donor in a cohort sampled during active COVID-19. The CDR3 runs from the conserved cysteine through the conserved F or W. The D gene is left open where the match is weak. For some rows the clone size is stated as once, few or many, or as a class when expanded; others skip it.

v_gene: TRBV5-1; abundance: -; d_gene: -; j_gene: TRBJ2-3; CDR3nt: TGCGCCAGCAGCCCAGACACAACGTCCCATCGAGATACGCAGTATTTT; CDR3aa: CASSPDTTSHRDTQYF
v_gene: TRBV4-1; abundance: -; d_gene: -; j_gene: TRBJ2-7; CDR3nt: TGCGCCAGCAGCCAAGAAGGGGGTTCCTCGTACTACGAGCAGTACTTC; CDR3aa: CASSQEGGSSYYEQYF
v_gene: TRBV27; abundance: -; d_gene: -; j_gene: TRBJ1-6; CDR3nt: TGTGCCAGCAGTTCCGCGACAGCGTCGGGGGATTCACCCCTCCACTTT; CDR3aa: CASSSATASGDSPLHF
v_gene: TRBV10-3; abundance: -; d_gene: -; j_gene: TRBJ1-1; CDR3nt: TGTGCCATCAGTGAGTCGTTCCCAAACACTGAAGCTTTCTTT; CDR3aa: CAISESFPNTEAFF
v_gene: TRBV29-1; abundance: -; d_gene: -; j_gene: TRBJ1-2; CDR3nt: TGCAGCGCTATAGCTGACGGTCGTAACTATGGCTACACCTTC; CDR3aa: CSAIADGRNYGYTF
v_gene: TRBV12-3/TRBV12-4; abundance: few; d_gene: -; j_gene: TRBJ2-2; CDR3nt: TGTGCCAGCAGCTTCTATCCCGGGGAGCTGTTTTTT; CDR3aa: CASSFYPGELFF
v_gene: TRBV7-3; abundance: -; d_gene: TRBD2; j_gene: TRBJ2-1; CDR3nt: TGTGCCAGCAGCACCGGGACTAAATACAATGAGCAGTTCTTC; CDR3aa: CASSTGTKYNEQFF
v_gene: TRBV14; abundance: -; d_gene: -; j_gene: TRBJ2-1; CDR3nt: TGTGCCAGCAGCCAAGATGTTGGGAGATCCCCCTACAATGAGCAGTTCTTC; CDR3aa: CASSQDVGRSPYNEQFF
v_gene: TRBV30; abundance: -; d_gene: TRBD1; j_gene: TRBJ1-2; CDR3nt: TGTGCCTGGAGTTTTAAGGGACAGAGCCTCCTCTATGGCTACACCTTC; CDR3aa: CAWSFKGQSLLYGYTF
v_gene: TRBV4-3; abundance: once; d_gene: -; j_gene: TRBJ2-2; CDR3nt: TGCGCCAGCAGCCAAATGGTGGGCCTCAAAACCGGGGAGCTGTTTTTT; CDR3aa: CASSQMVGLKTGELFF
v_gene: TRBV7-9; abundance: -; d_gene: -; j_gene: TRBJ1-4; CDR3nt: TGTGCCAGCAGTGCGAGATCCGGTGGTAGTGCAACTAATGAAAAACTGTTTTTT; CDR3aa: CASSARSGGSATNEKLFF